This T cell receptor (beta chain) appears in the sequencing data of a study of identical twins. CDR1 is DFQATT and CDR2 is SNEGSKA in the germline V gene (reference sequence). Trimming took 2 bases from V and 5 from J, leaving 15 bases between them. The CDR3 sequence is 14 residues long. On this clonotype: The antigen is undetermined.

TCRdb analysed the 5' RACE reads with MiXCR anew, one entry per CDR3 protein. The table includes hundreds of thousands of distinct CDR3 sequences, approximately 9% detected once. Study outcomes and limitations: Reduced insertions were recorded for abundant cord blood beta clonotypes, with no such pattern in memory repertoires.

These data also featured in a second study, about yellow fever vaccine responses in identical twins. According to that study: Twin vaccine T cell responses reportedly seemed partly convergent, partly personalized.

This receptor was obtained from a woman younger than 30 in good health. The rearrangement uses TRBV20-1 and TRBJ1-1; the D gene is possibly TRBD1 (6 bases). The material sequenced was PBMCs. CDR3 loop: CSARRRAGATEAFF. CDR3 coding DNA: TGCAGTGCTAGAAGGAGGGCAGGGGCTACTGAAGCTTTCTTT.